This T cell receptor (beta chain) derives from a study of PD-L1 blockade in urothelial cancer. Study context: Twenty-five of 29 patients were men who had bladder-origin urothelial cancer.

Study-level results: Blood clones associated with the tumor expanded more at 3 weeks in durable-benefit patients.

Germline CDR1 and CDR2: GTSNPN and SVGIG (reference sequence). The V end lost 0 bases, the J end lost 4 bases, and 11 bases lay between the germline ends. The CDR3 sequence is 14 residues long. The assay was immunoSEQ multiplex PCR, and TCRdb's table has in-frame clones only and misses some. The sample includes 35,000 or so clones, about a third seen only once; the top ten take more than 8.5%. This clone turned up a few times. Its matching antigen is unknown. This TCR was recovered from a man aged 55 to 70 with urothelial cancer. Specimen: tumor tissue, collected before atezolizumab (anti-PD-L1) treatment. V usage is TRBV30 and J usage is TRBJ2-3; tentative D call: TRBD2 (5 bases). In DNA form, the CDR3 reads TGTGCCTGGAGTGTACTAGACGGGCCAGATACGCAGTATTTT. This codes for CAWSVLDGPDTQYF.